These 29 T cell receptor beta chains share one sample of origin, sequenced in a study of T cells after yellow fever vaccination. TCRdb analysed the 5' RACE reads with MiXCR anew, one entry per CDR3 protein. This table holds fewer than 400,000 distinct CDR3 sequences, 6.2% found once. Sample: PBMCs, taken 5 days after the yellow fever booster vaccination. These receptors originate from a man aged 25 to 45 who received the YFV17D yellow fever vaccine.

This clonotype was counted many times. The V and J genes are TRBV12-3 or TRBV12-4 and TRBJ1-5; D call uncertain. The CDR3 length is 13 residues. Trimming left V 6 bases short and J 6 bases short, with 12 bases between. Here the CDR3 reads CASSQNDPQPQHF. The CDR3 DNA follows: TGTGCCAGCAGCCAAAACGACCCTCAGCCCCAGCATTTT.

This clonotype was detected only a few times. The chain joins TRBV6-1 to TRBJ1-1; D is perhaps TRBD1 (5 bases). The germline CDR1 and CDR2 sequences are MNHNS and SASEGT. The CDR3 spans 11 residues. V shed 5 bases and J shed 7 bases, with 8 bases lying between them. The CDR3 DNA is TGTGCCAGCAGTATGGGGGGTGAAGCTTTCTTT. The encoded protein is CASSMGGEAFF.

This clonotype appeared many times. The chain employs TRBV7-9 and TRBJ1-2; D is undetermined. Per germline, CDR1 SEHNR and CDR2 FQNEAQ (reference sequence). The germline V and J ends were trimmed by 6 bases and 2 bases, with 13 bases remaining between them. The CDR3 loop spans 14 amino acids. CDR3 sequence (DNA): TGTGCCAGCAGTCCGCCGGAGGCGAACTATGGCTACACCTTC. The encoded protein is CASSPPEANYGYTF. Based on the CDR3 plus reference TRBV7-9 and TRBJ1-2, the full variable domain is DTGVSQNPRHKITKRGQNVTFRCDPISEHNRLYWYRQTLGQGPEFLTYFQNEAQLEKSRLLSDRFSAERPKGSFSTLEIQRTEQGDSAMYLCASSPPEANYGYTFGSGTRLTVV.

The V call is TRBV5-1, the J call TRBJ2-1, with 11 bases aligning to TRBD2. The CDR3 contains 15 residues. Trimming removed 4 bases from V and 6 bases from J; junction bases left unmatched: 6. The V gene's germline CDR1 is SGHRS and CDR2 YFSETQ. CDR3 DNA sequence: TGCGCCAGCAGCCGGGCTAGCGGGAGGAGCAATGAGCAGTTCTTC. Amino acids: CASSRASGRSNEQFF.

The rearrangement links TRBV4-1 to TRBJ1-1; D is perhaps TRBD1 (5 bases). Germline V gene sequence: CDR1 MGHRA, CDR2 YSYEKL. The CDR3 has 15 amino acids. V lost 4 bases and J 0 bases, leaving 12 bases between the germline ends. CDR3 sequence (DNA): TGCGCCAGCAGCCCTGGCAGGGACTTGAACACTGAAGCTTTCTTT. As protein: CASSPGRDLNTEAFF.

This clonotype was picked up a small number of times. This sequence joins TRBV9 and TRBJ2-1, with 8 bases identical to TRBD2. This CDR3 has 14 amino acids. CDR1 is SGDLS, CDR2 YYNGEE, per germline. V shed 2 bases, J shed 7 bases, and the junction held 5 bases outside the gene matches. DNA for the CDR3: TGTGCCAGCAGCGTCAGCGGGAGTATAAATGAGCAGTTCTTC. Protein sequence: CASSVSGSINEQFF. Full variable domain (rest looked up from reference TRBV9 and TRBJ2-1): DSGVTQTPKHLITATGQRVTLRCSPRSGDLSVYWYQQSLDQGLQFLIQYYNGEERAKGNILERFSAQQFPDLHSELNLSSLELGDSALYFCASSVSGSINEQFFGPGTRLTVL.

The chain couples TRBV29-1 to TRBJ2-3; 7 bases match TRBD2. Germline V lookup: CDR1 SQVTM, CDR2 ANQGSEA. This CDR3 is 14 amino acids long. The ends lost 5 bases at V and 3 bases at J; junction bases unmatched: 8. For the CDR3, the DNA is TGCAGCGTTCATCTAGAGGGACTAACAGATACGCAGTATTTT. Protein: CSVHLEGLTDTQYF.

This clonotype has just a few counts. V and J are TRBV20-1 and TRBJ2-4, with D hard to call. In germline, CDR1 is DFQATT, CDR2 SNEGSKA (reference sequence). This CDR3 contains 16 residues. V was clipped by 5 bases and J by 0 bases, with 17 bases between them. This chain's CDR3 is CSALRPDDSAKNIQYF. The CDR3 coding sequence is TGCAGTGCTCTACGCCCGGACGACTCAGCCAAAAACATTCAGTACTTC.

In its sample, this clonotype was seen a few times. The chain has TRBV12-3 or TRBV12-4 and TRBJ1-6; D perhaps matches TRBD1 (5 bases). V was cut by 9 bases and J by 3 bases, with 9 bases left in between. The CDR3 is made up of 13 amino acids. Here the CDR3 DNA reads TGTGCCAGTAGGGGAGGCTATAATTCACCCCTCCACTTT. The encoded protein is CASRGGYNSPLHF.

The gene calls are TRBV12-3 or TRBV12-4 and TRBJ1-1, with 7 bases lining up with TRBD1. The CDR3 is 14 residues long. The V and J ends lost 7 bases and 3 bases, in that order; junction bases with no gene match: 8. The CDR3: CASTIAGGDTEAFF. In DNA form, the CDR3 reads TGTGCCAGCACTATTGCAGGGGGTGACACTGAAGCTTTCTTT.

The chain combines TRBV12-3 or TRBV12-4 with TRBJ2-7, with 13 bases that match TRBD2. Unmatched junction bases numbered 11, after V lost 6 bases and J lost 6 bases. The length of the CDR3 is 16 residues. CDR3 amino acids: CASSSGLAGEIGEQYF. CDR3 coding DNA: TGTGCCAGCAGCTCCGGACTAGCGGGAGAGATCGGCGAGCAGTACTTC.

This clonotype was observed a few times. The J gene is TRBJ2-3, the V gene TRBV20-1; 8 bases map to TRBD2. V shed 0 bases and J 4 bases; nucleotides not matched to a gene: 6. From germline, CDR1 is DFQATT and CDR2 SNEGSKA (reference sequence). The CDR3 length is 15 residues. The CDR3 reads CSARDGGRIADTQYF. CDR3 sequence (DNA): TGCAGTGCTAGAGATGGCGGGAGGATTGCAGATACGCAGTATTTT.

J is TRBJ1-1 and V is TRBV5-1, with 9 bases that match TRBD1. The CDR3 is made up of 17 amino acids. The junction had 10 bases not matched to a gene; V was cut back by 0 bases and J by 4 bases. Germline V lookup: CDR1 SGHRS, CDR2 YFSETQ. The DNA of the CDR3 is TGCGCCAGCAGCTTGGCGGGACAGGGTATCGGGGCCACTGAAGCTTTCTTT. Its translation is CASSLAGQGIGATEAFF.

In this sample, this clonotype turned up many times. V usage is TRBV6-5 and J usage is TRBJ2-1, with 9 positions matching TRBD2. CDR1 and CDR2 from the germline V gene are MNHEY and SVGAGI. The junction had 12 bases not matched to a gene; V was cut back by 7 bases and J by 5 bases. This CDR3 contains 16 residues. Here the CDR3 reads CASTYTTSGRNNEQFF. For the CDR3, the DNA is TGTGCCAGCACCTACACGACTAGCGGAAGAAACAATGAGCAGTTCTTC.

This clonotype has only a few counts. This chain joins TRBV7-8 and TRBJ2-7; D is perhaps TRBD2 (6 bases). V was clipped by 2 bases and J by 4 bases, with 15 bases between them. Germline V gene data show CDR1 as SGHVS and CDR2 as FQNEAQ. The CDR3 is 15 residues long. This chain's CDR3 is CASSLIRAGRYEQYF. Written as DNA, the CDR3 is TGTGCCAGCAGCTTAATAAGGGCGGGACGGTACGAGCAGTACTTC. Based on the CDR3 plus reference TRBV7-8 and TRBJ2-7, the full variable domain is GAGVSQSPRYKVAKRGQDVALRCDPISGHVSLFWYQQALGQGPEFLTYFQNEAQLDKSGLPSDRFFAERPEGSVSTLKIQRTQQEDSAVYLCASSLIRAGRYEQYFGPGTRLTVT.

The genes are TRBV29-1 and TRBJ1-3; 9 bases are shared with TRBD1. Germline-derived CDR1 and CDR2 are SQVTM and ANQGSEA. Losses at the gene ends were 4 bases for V and 3 bases for J; bases not matched to a gene: 4. The CDR3 totals 14 residues. The CDR3 sequence is CSVVGQGFGNTIYF. CDR3 DNA: TGCAGCGTTGTGGGACAGGGATTTGGAAACACCATATATTTT. The whole variable domain, remainder taken from reference TRBV29-1 and TRBJ1-3, is SAVISQKPSRDICQRGTSLTIQCQVDSQVTMMFWYRQQPGQSLTLIATANQGSEATYESGFVIDKFPISRPNLTFSTLTVSNMSPEDSSIYLCSVVGQGFGNTIYFGEGSWLTVV.

The V and J genes are TRBV20-1 and TRBJ2-1; 10 nucleotides match TRBD2. The ends lost 0 bases at V and 5 bases at J; junction bases unmatched: 4. Per germline, CDR1 DFQATT and CDR2 SNEGSKA (reference sequence). CDR3 size: 15 residues. The CDR3 reads CSAREGLAKNNEQFF. The DNA of the CDR3 is TGCAGTGCTAGAGAGGGACTAGCGAAAAACAATGAGCAGTTCTTC.

This clonotype has a handful of counts. V and J are TRBV30 and TRBJ2-5; weak D call: TRBD2 (6 bases). CDR1 is GTSNPN, CDR2 SVGIG, per germline (reference sequence). The CDR3 covers 13 residues. The CDR3 spells CALVTSGVGTQYF. CDR3 nucleotides: TGTGCGCTGGTAACTTCGGGAGTAGGGACCCAGTACTTC.

V and J are TRBV20-1 and TRBJ2-5, with unresolved D. The CDR3 extends over 14 amino acids. Germline CDR1 is DFQATT and CDR2 is SNEGSKA (reference sequence). The V end lost 3 bases, the J end lost 3 bases, and 14 bases lay between the germline ends. The CDR3 region has the DNA TGCAGTGCTAGGCTCCCGCAGACTGAAGAGACCCAGTACTTC. Amino acid sequence: CSARLPQTEETQYF.

V is TRBV20-1 and J is TRBJ2-3; D might be TRBD2 (5 bases). Per germline, CDR1 DFQATT and CDR2 SNEGSKA (reference sequence). The CDR3 length is 13 residues. Trimming took 5 bases from V and 4 from J, leaving 13 bases between them. The CDR3: CSAPRGGSDTQYF. CDR3 nucleotide sequence: TGCAGTGCTCCCCGGGGTGGATCAGATACGCAGTATTTT.

V usage is TRBV9 and J usage is TRBJ2-7, with TRBD2 matching over 9 bases. V shed 4 bases, J shed 7 bases, and the junction held 12 bases outside the gene matches. CDR3 length: 15 amino acids. The germline gives CDR1 SGDLS, CDR2 YYNGEE. CDR3 nucleotide sequence: TGTGCCAGCAGCCCCAGCGGGAGGTCCCATCGGGAGCAGTACTTC. Its translation: CASSPSGRSHREQYF.

This chain uses TRBV24-1 with TRBJ1-2; D unclear. This CDR3 contains 14 residues. V lost 4 bases and J lost 8, with 16 bases in between. The germline gives CDR1 KGHDR, CDR2 SFDVKD. CDR3 sequence (DNA): TGTGCCACCAGTGACCTTGATCAGCCGAAAGGCTACACCTTC. This translates into CATSDLDQPKGYTF.

This clonotype was recorded a few times. This rearrangement joins TRBV11-2 to TRBJ1-1; no definite D call. The germline CDR1 and CDR2 sequences are SGHAT and FQNNGV. The CDR3 consists of 14 residues. With 3 bases removed from V and 3 bases from J, the gap between germline ends came to 11 bases. The CDR3 coding sequence is TGTGCCAGCAGCTTGATCAACTGGGACACTGAAGCTTTCTTT. It codes for CASSLINWDTEAFF.

V usage is TRBV5-4 and J usage is TRBJ1-1; the D gene is possibly TRBD1 (6 bases). Trimming removed 4 bases at V and 1 base at J, with 11 bases between. CDR3 length: 14 amino acids. Germline-derived CDR1 and CDR2 are SGHNT and YYREEE (reference sequence). The CDR3 DNA follows: TGTGCCAGCAGCCCATACAGGGCGAACACTGAAGCTTTCTTT. Translation gives CASSPYRANTEAFF.

This clonotype was counted a few times. The V and J genes are TRBV5-4 and TRBJ2-5; D gene unclear. This CDR3 is 14 amino acids long. In germline, CDR1 is SGHNT, CDR2 YYREEE (reference sequence). Trimming left V 4 bases short and J 2 bases short, with 12 bases between. The DNA of the CDR3 is TGTGCCAGCAGCGGGGTTGGAAGGCAAGAGACCCAGTACTTC. The encoded protein is CASSGVGRQETQYF.

This clonotype was detected a few times. The rearrangement uses TRBV29-1 and TRBJ2-5, with D possibly called TRBD1 or TRBD2 (5 bases each). With 6 bases removed from V and 3 bases from J, the gap between germline ends came to 14 bases. CDR3 length equals 13 residues. The germline V gene has CDR1 SQVTM and CDR2 ANQGSEA. The CDR3 coding sequence is TGCAGCGTATACTTCGGGGCAAAAGAGACCCAGTACTTC. Translation gives CSVYFGAKETQYF.

This clonotype occurred a few times. The chain employs TRBV6-5 and TRBJ2-7, with D perhaps matching TRBD2 (6 bases). The CDR3 extends over 15 amino acids. Trimming removed 0 bases at V and 2 bases at J, with 11 bases between. CDR1 is MNHEY and CDR2 is SVGAGI in the germline V gene. The CDR3 sequence: CASSYSGGFTYEQYF. CDR3 DNA sequence: TGTGCCAGCAGTTACTCGGGGGGTTTTACCTACGAGCAGTACTTC.

Only a few counts were recorded for this clonotype. The chain combines TRBV12-3 or TRBV12-4 with TRBJ1-4, with 8 positions matching TRBD1. The V segment lost 6 bases and the J segment 5 bases; nucleotides outside the gene matches: 5. This CDR3 has 14 residues. In DNA form, the CDR3 reads TGTGCCAGCAGAATGACAGGGGCAAATGAAAAACTGTTTTTT. Protein sequence: CASRMTGANEKLFF.

This clonotype was counted at least ten times. The CDR3 bases are TGTGCCAGCAGAGAAAGTAGGTCTAATGAGCAGTTCTTC. It is translated as CASRESRSNEQFF. The chain couples TRBV6-6 to TRBJ2-1, with D hard to call. The germline CDR1 and CDR2 sequences are MNHNY and SVGAGI (reference sequence). This CDR3 is 13 amino acids long. V was pared by 6 bases and J by 7 bases, with 13 bases between.